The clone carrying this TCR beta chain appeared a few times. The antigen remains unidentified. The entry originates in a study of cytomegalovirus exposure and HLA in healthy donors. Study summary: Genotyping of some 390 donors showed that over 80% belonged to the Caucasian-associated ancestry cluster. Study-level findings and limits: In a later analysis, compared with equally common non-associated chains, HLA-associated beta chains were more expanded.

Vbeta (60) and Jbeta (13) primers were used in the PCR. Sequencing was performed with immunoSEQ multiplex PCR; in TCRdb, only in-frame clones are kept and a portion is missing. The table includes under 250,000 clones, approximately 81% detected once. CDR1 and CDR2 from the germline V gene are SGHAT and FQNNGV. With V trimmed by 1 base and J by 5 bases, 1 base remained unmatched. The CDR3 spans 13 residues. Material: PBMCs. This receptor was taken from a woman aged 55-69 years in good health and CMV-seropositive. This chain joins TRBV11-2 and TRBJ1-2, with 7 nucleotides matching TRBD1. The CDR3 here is CASSLAGGYGYTF. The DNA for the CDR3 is TGTGCCAGCAGCTTAGCAGGGGGGTATGGCTACACCTTC.